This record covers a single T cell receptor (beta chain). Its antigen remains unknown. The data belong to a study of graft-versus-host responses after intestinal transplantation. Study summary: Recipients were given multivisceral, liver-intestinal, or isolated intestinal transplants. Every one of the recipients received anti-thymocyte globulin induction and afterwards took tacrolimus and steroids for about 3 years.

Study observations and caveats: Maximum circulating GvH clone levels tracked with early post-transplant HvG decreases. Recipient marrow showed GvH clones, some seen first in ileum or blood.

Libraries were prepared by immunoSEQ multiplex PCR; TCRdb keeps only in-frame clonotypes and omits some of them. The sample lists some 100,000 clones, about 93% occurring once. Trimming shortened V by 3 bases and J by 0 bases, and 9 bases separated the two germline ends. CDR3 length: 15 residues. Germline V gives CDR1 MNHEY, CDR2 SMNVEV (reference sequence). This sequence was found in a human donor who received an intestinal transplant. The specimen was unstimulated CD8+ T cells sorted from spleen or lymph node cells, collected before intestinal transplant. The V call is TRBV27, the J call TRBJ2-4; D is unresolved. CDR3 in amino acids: CASSFDRLAKNIQYF. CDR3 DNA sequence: TGTGCCAGCAGTTTTGACCGATTAGCCAAAAACATTCAGTACTTC.